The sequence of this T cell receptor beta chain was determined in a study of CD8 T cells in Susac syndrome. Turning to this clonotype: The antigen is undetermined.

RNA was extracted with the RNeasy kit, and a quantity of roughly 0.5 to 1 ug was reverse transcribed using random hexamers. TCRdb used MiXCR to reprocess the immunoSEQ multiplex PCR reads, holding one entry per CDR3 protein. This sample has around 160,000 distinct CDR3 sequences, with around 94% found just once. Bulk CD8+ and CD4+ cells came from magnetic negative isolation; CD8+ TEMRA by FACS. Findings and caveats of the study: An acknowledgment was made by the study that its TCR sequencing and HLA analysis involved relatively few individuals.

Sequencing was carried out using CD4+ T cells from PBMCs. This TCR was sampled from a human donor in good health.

CDR3 in amino acids: CSARAWRGTYNEQFF. CDR3 bases: TGCAGTGCTAGAGCTTGGCGGGGGACCTACAATGAGCAGTTCTTC. The chain links TRBV20-1 to TRBJ2-1, with 7 bases identical to TRBD2. This CDR3 is built from 15 residues. Trimming at V came to 1 base and at J to 2 bases, leaving 5 bases not matched to a gene. CDR1 DFQATT and CDR2 SNEGSKA come from the germline V gene (reference sequence).